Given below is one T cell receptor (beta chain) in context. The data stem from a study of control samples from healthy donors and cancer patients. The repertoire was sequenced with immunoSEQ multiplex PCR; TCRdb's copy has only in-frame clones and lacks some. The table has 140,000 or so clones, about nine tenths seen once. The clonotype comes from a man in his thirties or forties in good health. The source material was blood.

Written as DNA, the CDR3 is TGTGCCACCAGTGCTTCCAATTCACCCCTCCACTTT. This encodes CATSASNSPLHF. The J gene is TRBJ1-6, the V gene TRBV24-1; D not certain. CDR1 is KGHDR and CDR2 is SFDVKD in the germline V gene. The ends were cut back, 5 bases at V and 7 bases at J, with 5 bases in the middle. The CDR3 is made up of 12 amino acids.